Listed below are T cell receptor beta chains from one sample, sequenced in a study of human T cells and chemical hapten exposure. From the RACE reads, TCRdb called clonotypes with MiXCR, one entry per CDR3 protein. The table shows a few hundred thousand distinct CDR3 sequences, with more than 4.5% occurring only once. The sequenced sample was whole blood, obtained in connection with sensitization to the hapten diphenylcyclopropenone (DPC). The receptors here all came from a woman in her fifties or sixties with alopecia areata. Some clones in this sample may be carry-over from other donors' samples. CDR3s include the opening cysteine and the closing phenylalanine or tryptophan. A D gene is named only where the DNA matches it firmly. Rows give clone size only sometimes, using once, few, many, or a class for an expanded clone.

few	TRBV12-3/TRBV12-4	TRBJ1-1	.	TGTGCCAGCAGTCCGTCGGGGCTGAACACTGAAGCTTTCTTT	CASSPSGLNTEAFF
many	TRBV6-5	TRBJ1-6	TRBD1	TGTGCCAGCAGTTCCCCGACAGGGCGTAATTCACCCCTCCACTTT	CASSSPTGRNSPLHF
few	TRBV12-3/TRBV12-4	TRBJ2-2	.	TGTGCCAGCAGAGGGGTAGCTACAAACACCGGGGAGCTGTTTTTT	CASRGVATNTGELFF
many	TRBV5-1	TRBJ2-5	TRBD2	TGCGCCAGCAGCTCCGGGACTAGCGTAGAGACCCAGTACTTC	CASSSGTSVETQYF
few	TRBV5-6	TRBJ1-2	.	TGTGCCAGCAGCCCCTTCGAGACCGGTTTTGGCTACACCTTC	CASSPFETGFGYTF
many	TRBV12-5	TRBJ1-1	.	TGTGCTAGTGGTTTGGAATCCACTGAAGCTTTCTTT	CASGLESTEAFF
many	TRBV2	TRBJ1-2	.	TGTGCCAGCAGTGAAGCGGGCAGCAACTATGGCTACACCTTC	CASSEAGSNYGYTF
many	TRBV27	TRBJ1-4	.	TGTGCCAGCAGTCCCTCCCGGACGGTGAATCGTGAAAAACTGTTTTTT	CASSPSRTVNREKLFF
.	TRBV7-9	TRBJ2-7	.	TGTGCCAGCAGCACCGGCGCAGGGGACCCCTACGAGCAGTACTTC	CASSTGAGDPYEQYF
many	TRBV20-1	TRBJ2-3	TRBD2	TGCAGTGCTCCAGGGGATGGGAGACTAGCGGGAGATTCCACAGATACGCAGTATTTT	CSAPGDGRLAGDSTDTQYF
.	TRBV20-1	TRBJ1-5	.	TGCAGTGCTAGCGTAGGCCAGAATCAGCCCCAGCATTTT	CSASVGQNQPQHF
many	TRBV3-1	TRBJ1-4	.	TGTGCCAGCAGCCGATCAGGCGCACCAACTAATGAAAAACTGTTTTTT	CASSRSGAPTNEKLFF
many	TRBV7-8	TRBJ2-2	.	TGTGCCAGCAGCTTGCGGGCTTCGAACACCGGGGAGCTGTTTTTT	CASSLRASNTGELFF
many	TRBV13	TRBJ1-2	.	TGTGCCAGCAGCTTAGGCCGCCAAGCTAACTATGGCTACACCTTC	CASSLGRQANYGYTF
.	TRBV19	TRBJ1-5	.	TGTGTCAGTTGCACGTCAATCAGAAGCAATCAGCCCCAGCATTTT	CVSCTSIRSNQPQHF
many	TRBV27	TRBJ2-7	.	TGTGCCAGCAGTTCTGGGGGGAGGTACGAGCAGTACTTC	CASSSGGRYEQYF
few	TRBV2	TRBJ1-1	.	TGTGCCAGCACAGGCAGGATGAACACTGAAGCTTTCTTT	CASTGRMNTEAFF
many	TRBV7-9	TRBJ2-1	TRBD1	TGTGCCAGCAGCCCCCCGACCGCAGGGGGAGATAACTACAATGAGCAGTTCTTC	CASSPPTAGGDNYNEQFF
many	TRBV28	TRBJ2-3	.	TGTGCCAGCAGTCCCGGGACAATGAGCACAGATACGCAGTATTTT	CASSPGTMSTDTQYF
many	TRBV19	TRBJ2-7	TRBD1	TGTGCCAGTAGTGACCGGGACAGGGGTGCCGAGCAGTACTTC	CASSDRDRGAEQYF
many	TRBV10-3	TRBJ2-7	.	TGTGCCATCACACCGACAGCCTCCGGGGAGCAGTACTTC	CAITPTASGEQYF
.	TRBV20-1	TRBJ1-1	.	TGCAGTGTCCGGACTCCACTGAACACTGAAGCTTTCTTT	CSVRTPLNTEAFF
few	TRBV12-3/TRBV12-4	TRBJ1-3	TRBD1	TGTGCCAGCAGTCCCAGACAGGGGGCGAGGGGAAACACCATATATTTT	CASSPRQGARGNTIYF
few	TRBV30	TRBJ2-2	.	TGTGCCTGGAGCGGGACGGGAAAATTCGGGGAGCTGTTTTTT	CAWSGTGKFGELFF
.	TRBV4-2	TRBJ2-3	TRBD2	TGTGCCAGCAGCCAAGGGACTAGCGGGGGCACAGATACGCAGTATTTT	CASSQGTSGGTDTQYF
many	TRBV4-1	TRBJ1-4	.	TGCGCCAGCAGCCAAGGCAACAGCCGTAATGAAAAACTGTTTTTT	CASSQGNSRNEKLFF
few	TRBV29-1	TRBJ2-1	.	TGCAGCGTTGAACTCTGGACCGAGAGCTCCTACAATGAGCAGTTCTTC	CSVELWTESSYNEQFF
few	TRBV9	TRBJ1-4	.	TGTGCCAGCAGCCCACGGACAGCCCAGAATGAAAAACTGTTTTTT	CASSPRTAQNEKLFF
.	TRBV5-1	TRBJ1-3	.	TGCGCCAGCAGCTTGCAGCCCGGAAACACCATATATTTT	CASSLQPGNTIYF
many	TRBV7-9	TRBJ1-4	.	TGTGCCAGCAGTGACAGTGATAATGAAAAACTGTTTTTT	CASSDSDNEKLFF
many	TRBV11-2	TRBJ2-1	TRBD1	TGTGCCAGCAGCCCGAAGACAGGGGGCGGTGAGCAGTTCTTC	CASSPKTGGGEQFF
many	TRBV5-1	TRBJ1-6	TRBD1	TGCGCCAGCAGCATACTCGGGACAGCAAGCTATAATTCACCCCTCCACTTT	CASSILGTASYNSPLHF
many	TRBV6-1	TRBJ2-1	.	TGTGCCAGCAGTGAAGCTTATGAGCAGTTCTTC	CASSEAYEQFF
many	TRBV11-2	TRBJ2-2	.	TGTGCCAGCAGCCACTCAGGGGTGGCCACCGGGGAGCTGTTTTTT	CASSHSGVATGELFF
many	TRBV5-4	TRBJ1-2	TRBD1	TGTGCCAGCAGCCAATTCGGGACAGGGGGCTCCGTCGGCTACACCTTC	CASSQFGTGGSVGYTF
many	TRBV7-2	TRBJ2-1	.	TGTGCCAGCAGCTTAGGGGGGCCCAGCAATGAGCAGTTCTTC	CASSLGGPSNEQFF
.	TRBV2	TRBJ1-1	.	TGTGCCAGCACTGACAGTCCTACAATGAACACTGAAGCTTTCTTT	CASTDSPTMNTEAFF
many	TRBV4-2	TRBJ1-6	.	TGTGCCAGCAGCCCGGACAGCCAAGGGGATTCACCCCTCCACTTT	CASSPDSQGDSPLHF
.	TRBV20-1	TRBJ2-1	TRBD1	TGCAGTGCTACCCCGACAGGGACTGAGCAGTTCTTC	CSATPTGTEQFF
few	TRBV7-2	TRBJ2-5	.	TGTGCCAGCAGCTTAAACTACCTCAGCCAAGAGACCCAGTACTTC	CASSLNYLSQETQYF
few	TRBV20-1	TRBJ2-5	.	TGCAGTGCTAGAACAAGGTGGGGCTGGCAAGAGACCCAGTACTTC	CSARTRWGWQETQYF
.	TRBV6-1	TRBJ2-1	.	TGTGCCAGCAGTGAAGCAGCGGGTGAGCAGTTCTTC	CASSEAAGEQFF
few	TRBV6-5	TRBJ2-3	.	TGTGCCAGCAGTTACTCGATGGGGGCGACTAGCACAGATACGCAGTATTTT	CASSYSMGATSTDTQYF